This T cell receptor beta chain stems from a study of T cell clones after liver transplantation. Study results and caveats: Compared with third party-reactive sequences, donor-reactive ones declined more, independent of withdrawal success.

A remark on this clone: Its antigen is undetermined.

Clones were read by immunoSEQ multiplex PCR, and TCRdb kept only the in-frame ones, dropping some. The data show about 74,000 clones, around 80% seen once. Trimming took off 2 bases at V and 6 bases at J, with 8 bases between the two ends. The CDR3 extends over 13 amino acids. CDR1 is MNHNY, CDR2 SVGAGI, per germline (reference sequence). The origin of this receptor is a human donor who received a liver transplant. The chain has TRBV6-6 and TRBJ1-5; D is unresolved. Sequences were derived from CD4+ T cells from blood, sampled before liver transplant. The CDR3 region is CASSYETGQPQHF. In nucleotides, the CDR3 is TGTGCCAGCAGTTACGAGACGGGTCAGCCCCAGCATTTT.